A single sample is the source of the 4 T cell receptor beta chains below, sequenced in a study of monozygotic twins with inflammatory bowel disease. TCRdb re-called the 5' RACE reads and catalogs CDR3 proteins one per entry, DNA excluded. In all, the sample yields about 150,000 distinct CDR3 sequences. The source material was blood. Receptor source: a human donor with ulcerative colitis or Crohn's disease, or a healthy co-twin of an affected twin (not recorded which).

J is TRBJ2-1 and V is TRBV20-1; TCRdb lists TRBD2, though no DNA is available to test this call. CDR3 length: 15 residues. Germline CDR1 is DFQATT and CDR2 is SNEGSKA (reference sequence). The CDR3 sequence: CSARGGGGPFGEQFF.

CDR3 amino acids: CASSSIGETQYF. V gene TRBV28 combines with J gene TRBJ2-5. The length of the CDR3 is 12 residues. The germline CDR1 and CDR2 sequences are MDHEN and SYDVKM.

The rearrangement uses TRBV12-3 or TRBV12-4 and TRBJ2-1. The CDR3 length is 11 residues. CDR3 sequence reads: CASSSYNEQFF.

This sequence joins TRBV20-1 and TRBJ2-7; lacking DNA, the TRBD2 call made by TCRdb goes unchecked. Looked up from germline, CDR1 is DFQATT and CDR2 is SNEGSKA (reference sequence). The CDR3 is 16 residues long. The CDR3 loop is CSASRTSGLPPYEQYF.